The clone carrying this T cell receptor (beta chain) was recorded once. V dropped 8 bases and J dropped 5; count of bases not matched to a gene: 4. Looked up from germline, CDR1 is SNHLY and CDR2 is FYNNEI. This CDR3 comprises 13 residues. TCRdb's table, derived via immunoSEQ multiplex PCR, lists solely in-frame clones and lacks some. The sample includes roughly 160,000 clones, 75% to 85% of them seen just once. The source of the sample is a study of blood T cell repertoires in COVID-19. The origin of this receptor is a woman aged 55-70 years who had recovered from COVID-19. This chain joins TRBV2 and TRBJ1-1; TRBD1 aligns across 11 bases. The sequenced material came from PBMCs or T cells enriched from blood (not recorded which). The DNA for the CDR3 is TGTGCCAGCGGGACAGGGGGGCAAACTGAAGCTTTCTTT. Its translation is CASGTGGQTEAFF.